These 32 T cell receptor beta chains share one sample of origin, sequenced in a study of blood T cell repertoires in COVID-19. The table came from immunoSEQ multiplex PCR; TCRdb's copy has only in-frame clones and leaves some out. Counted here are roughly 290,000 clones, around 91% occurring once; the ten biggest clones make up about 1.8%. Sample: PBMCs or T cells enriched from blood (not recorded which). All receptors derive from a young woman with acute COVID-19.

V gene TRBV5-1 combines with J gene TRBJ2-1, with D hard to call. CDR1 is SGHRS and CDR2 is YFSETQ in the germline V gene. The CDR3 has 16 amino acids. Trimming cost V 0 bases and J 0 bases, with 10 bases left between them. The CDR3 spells CASSLDGARSYNEQFF. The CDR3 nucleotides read TGCGCCAGCAGCTTGGACGGAGCCCGCTCCTACAATGAGCAGTTCTTC.

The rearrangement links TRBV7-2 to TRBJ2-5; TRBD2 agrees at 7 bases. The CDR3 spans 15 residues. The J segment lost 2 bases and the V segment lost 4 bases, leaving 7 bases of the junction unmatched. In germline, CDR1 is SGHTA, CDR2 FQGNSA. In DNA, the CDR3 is TGTGCCAGCAGCTCCGCCCCTAGCGGTCAAGAGACCCAGTACTTC. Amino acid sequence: CASSSAPSGQETQYF.

This chain's CDR3 is CASTPETSPIQETQYF. CDR3 bases: TGCGCCAGCACCCCCGAGACTAGCCCTATACAAGAGACCCAGTACTTC. V usage is TRBV5-1 and J usage is TRBJ2-5; 7 nucleotides line up with TRBD2. The length of the CDR3 is 16 residues. The J segment lost 2 bases and the V segment lost 6 bases, leaving 13 bases of the junction unmatched. CDR1 is SGHRS and CDR2 is YFSETQ in the germline V gene. Looking up the rest from reference TRBV5-1 and TRBJ2-5 gives the full variable domain: KAGVTQTPRYLIKTRGQQVTLSCSPISGHRSVSWYQQTPGQGLQFLFEYFSETQRNKGNFPGRFSGRQFSNSRSEMNVSTLELGDSALYLCASTPETSPIQETQYFGPGTRLLVL.

This CDR3 is CSASYRSTDTQYF. The CDR3 DNA reads as TGCAGTGCTAGTTACCGGAGCACAGATACGCAGTATTTT. The chain employs TRBV20-1 and TRBJ2-3; no clear D. From germline, CDR1 is DFQATT and CDR2 SNEGSKA (reference sequence). The CDR3 runs to 13 residues. V was trimmed by 3 bases and J by 0 bases, leaving 7 bases between them.

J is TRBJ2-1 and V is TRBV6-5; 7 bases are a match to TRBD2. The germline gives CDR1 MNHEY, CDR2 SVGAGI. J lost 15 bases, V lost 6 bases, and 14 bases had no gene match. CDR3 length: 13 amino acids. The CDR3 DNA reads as TGTGCCAGCAGCTCCGGGGGGTATGGTCGGTGGTTCTTC. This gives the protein CASSSGGYGRWFF.

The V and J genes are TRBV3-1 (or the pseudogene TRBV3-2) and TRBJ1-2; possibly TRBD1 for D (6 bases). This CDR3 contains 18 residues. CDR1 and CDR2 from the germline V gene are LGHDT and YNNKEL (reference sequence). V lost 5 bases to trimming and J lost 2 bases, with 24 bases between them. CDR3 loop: CASSGRAGVPLNNYGYTF. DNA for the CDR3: TGTGCCAGCAGCGGTCGGGCAGGGGTTCCTCTGAACAACTATGGCTACACCTTC.

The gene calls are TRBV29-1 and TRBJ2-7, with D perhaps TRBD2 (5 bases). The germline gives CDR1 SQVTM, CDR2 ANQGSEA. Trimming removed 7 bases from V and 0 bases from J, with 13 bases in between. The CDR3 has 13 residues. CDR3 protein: CSGRSAGSYEQYF. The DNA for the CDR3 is TGCAGCGGCCGGTCGGCGGGCTCCTACGAGCAGTACTTC.

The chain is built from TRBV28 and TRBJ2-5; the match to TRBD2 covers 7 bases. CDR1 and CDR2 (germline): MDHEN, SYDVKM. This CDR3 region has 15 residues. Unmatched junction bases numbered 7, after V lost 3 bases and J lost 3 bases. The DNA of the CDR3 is TGTGCCAGCAGTTTCAACCCCCGGGGGGAAGAGACCCAGTACTTC. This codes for CASSFNPRGEETQYF.

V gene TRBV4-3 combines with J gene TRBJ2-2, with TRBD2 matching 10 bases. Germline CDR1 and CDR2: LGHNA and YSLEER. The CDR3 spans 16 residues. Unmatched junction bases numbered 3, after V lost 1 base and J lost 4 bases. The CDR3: CASSQAVAGGTGELFF. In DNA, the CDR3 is TGCGCCAGCAGCCAAGCAGTAGCGGGAGGCACCGGGGAGCTGTTTTTT.

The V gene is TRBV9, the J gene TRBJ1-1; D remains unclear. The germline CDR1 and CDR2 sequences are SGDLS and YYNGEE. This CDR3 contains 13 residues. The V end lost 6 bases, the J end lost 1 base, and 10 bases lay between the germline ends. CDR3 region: CASTREGNTEAFF. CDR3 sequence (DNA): TGTGCCAGCACCCGAGAGGGGAACACTGAAGCTTTCTTT.

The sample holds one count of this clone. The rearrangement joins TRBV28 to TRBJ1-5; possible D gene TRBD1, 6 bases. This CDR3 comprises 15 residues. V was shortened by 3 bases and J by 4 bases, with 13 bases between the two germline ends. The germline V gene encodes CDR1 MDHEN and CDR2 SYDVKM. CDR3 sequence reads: CASSLRGTHNQPQHF. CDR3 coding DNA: TGTGCCAGCAGTTTGCGTGGGACACATAATCAGCCCCAGCATTTT. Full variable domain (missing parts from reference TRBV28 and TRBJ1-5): DVKVTQSSRYLVKRTGEKVFLECVQDMDHENMFWYRQDPGLGLRLIYFSYDVKMKEKGDIPEGYSVSREKKERFSLILESASTNQTSMYLCASSLRGTHNQPQHFGDGTRLSIL.

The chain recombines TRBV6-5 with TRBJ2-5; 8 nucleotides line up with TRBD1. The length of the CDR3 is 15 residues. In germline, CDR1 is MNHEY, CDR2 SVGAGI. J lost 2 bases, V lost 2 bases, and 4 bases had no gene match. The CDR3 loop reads CASSYLGTGQETQYF. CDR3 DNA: TGTGCCAGCAGTTACCTCGGGACAGGACAAGAGACCCAGTACTTC.

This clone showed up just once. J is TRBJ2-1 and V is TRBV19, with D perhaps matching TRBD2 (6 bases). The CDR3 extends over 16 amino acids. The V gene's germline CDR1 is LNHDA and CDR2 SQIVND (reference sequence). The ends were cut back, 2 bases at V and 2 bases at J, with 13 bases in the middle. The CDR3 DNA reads TGTGCCAGTAGTATACTGGGAGGATTTACCTACAATGAGCAGTTCTTC. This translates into CASSILGGFTYNEQFF.

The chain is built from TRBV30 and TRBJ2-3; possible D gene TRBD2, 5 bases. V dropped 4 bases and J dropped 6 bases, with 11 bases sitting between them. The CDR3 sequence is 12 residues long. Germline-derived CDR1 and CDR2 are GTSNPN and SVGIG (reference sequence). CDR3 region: CAWTPGIDTQYF. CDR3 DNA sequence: TGTGCCTGGACCCCGGGGATTGATACGCAGTATTTT.

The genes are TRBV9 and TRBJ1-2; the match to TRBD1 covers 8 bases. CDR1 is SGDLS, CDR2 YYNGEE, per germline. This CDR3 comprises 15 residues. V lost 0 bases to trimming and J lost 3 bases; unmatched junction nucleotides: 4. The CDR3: CASSVVQGADYGYTF. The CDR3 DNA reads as TGTGCCAGCAGCGTAGTCCAGGGGGCTGACTATGGCTACACCTTC.

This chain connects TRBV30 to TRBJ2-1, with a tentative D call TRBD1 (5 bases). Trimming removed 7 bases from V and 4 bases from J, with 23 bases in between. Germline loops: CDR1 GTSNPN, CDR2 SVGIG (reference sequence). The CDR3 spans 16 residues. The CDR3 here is CAYFPRVSGIYNEQFF. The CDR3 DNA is TGTGCCTACTTTCCCCGGGTGTCAGGGATTTACAATGAGCAGTTCTTC.

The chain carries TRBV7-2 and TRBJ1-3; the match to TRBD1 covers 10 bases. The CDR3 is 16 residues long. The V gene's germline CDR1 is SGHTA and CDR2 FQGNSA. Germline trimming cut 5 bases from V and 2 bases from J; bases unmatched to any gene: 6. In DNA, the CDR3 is TGTGCCAGCAGCCTTAGACAGGGGGCGCCTGGAAACACCATATATTTT. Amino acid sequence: CASSLRQGAPGNTIYF.

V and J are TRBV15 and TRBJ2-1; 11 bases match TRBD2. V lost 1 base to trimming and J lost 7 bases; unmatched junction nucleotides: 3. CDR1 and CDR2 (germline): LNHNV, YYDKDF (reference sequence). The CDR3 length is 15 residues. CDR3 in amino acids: CATSRGGTSGNEQFF. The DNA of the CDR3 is TGTGCCACCAGCAGAGGCGGGACTAGCGGAAATGAGCAGTTCTTC. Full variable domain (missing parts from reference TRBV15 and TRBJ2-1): DAMVIQNPRYQVTQFGKPVTLSCSQTLNHNVMYWYQQKSSQAPKLLFHYYDKDFNNEADTPDNFQSRRPNTSFCFLDIRSPGLGDTAMYLCATSRGGTSGNEQFFGPGTRLTVL.

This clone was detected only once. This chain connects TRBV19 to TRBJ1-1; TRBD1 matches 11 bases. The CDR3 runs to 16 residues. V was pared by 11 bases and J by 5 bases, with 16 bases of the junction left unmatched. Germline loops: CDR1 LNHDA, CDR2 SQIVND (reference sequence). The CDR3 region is CASRWTGGYGTTEAFF. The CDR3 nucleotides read TGTGCCTCGCGATGGACAGGGGGCTACGGAACAACTGAAGCTTTCTTT.

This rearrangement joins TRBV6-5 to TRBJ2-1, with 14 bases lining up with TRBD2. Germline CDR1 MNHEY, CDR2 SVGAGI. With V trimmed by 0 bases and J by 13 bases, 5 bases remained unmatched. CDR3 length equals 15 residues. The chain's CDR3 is CASSYSGGLAGVQFF. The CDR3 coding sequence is TGTGCCAGCAGTTACTCAGGGGGACTAGCGGGAGTACAGTTCTTC.

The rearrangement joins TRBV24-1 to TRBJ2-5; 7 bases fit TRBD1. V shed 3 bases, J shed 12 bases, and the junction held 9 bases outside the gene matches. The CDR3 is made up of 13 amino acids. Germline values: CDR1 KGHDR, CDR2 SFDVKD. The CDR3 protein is CATSDGSRDRKYF. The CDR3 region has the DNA TGTGCCACCAGTGATGGGTCCCGGGACAGAAAGTACTTC.

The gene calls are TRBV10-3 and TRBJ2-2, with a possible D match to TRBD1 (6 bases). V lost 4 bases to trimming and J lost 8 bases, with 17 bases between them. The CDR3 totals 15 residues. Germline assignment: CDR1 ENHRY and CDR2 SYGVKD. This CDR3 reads CAISGGLGAEGELFF. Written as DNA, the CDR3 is TGTGCCATCAGTGGTGGCTTGGGGGCTGAGGGGGAGCTGTTTTTT.

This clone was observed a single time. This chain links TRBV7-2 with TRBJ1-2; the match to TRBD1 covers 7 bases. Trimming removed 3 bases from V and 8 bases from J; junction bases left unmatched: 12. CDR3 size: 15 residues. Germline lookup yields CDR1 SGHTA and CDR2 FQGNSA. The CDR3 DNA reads TGTGCCAGCAGCTTTGACAGGGAGGATTACTTAGGCTACACCTTC. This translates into CASSFDREDYLGYTF.

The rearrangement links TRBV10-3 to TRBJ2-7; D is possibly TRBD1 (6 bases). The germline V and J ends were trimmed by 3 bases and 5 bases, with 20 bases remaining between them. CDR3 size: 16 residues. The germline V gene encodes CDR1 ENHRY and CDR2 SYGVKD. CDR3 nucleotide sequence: TGTGCCATCAGTGATCCGGGACACCCACGCGCCGACGAGCAGTACTTC. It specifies CAISDPGHPRADEQYF.

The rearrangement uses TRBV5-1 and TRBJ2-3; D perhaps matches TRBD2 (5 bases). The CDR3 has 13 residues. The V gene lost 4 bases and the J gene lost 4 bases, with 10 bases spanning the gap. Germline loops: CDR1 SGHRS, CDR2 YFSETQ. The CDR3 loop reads CASSISAPDTQYF. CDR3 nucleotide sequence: TGCGCCAGCAGCATTAGCGCCCCAGATACGCAGTATTTT.

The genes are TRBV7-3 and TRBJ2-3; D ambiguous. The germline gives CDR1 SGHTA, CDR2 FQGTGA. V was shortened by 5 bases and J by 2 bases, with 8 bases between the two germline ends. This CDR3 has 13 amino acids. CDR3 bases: TGTGCCAGCAGCACCAAACTCACAGATACGCAGTATTTT. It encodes CASSTKLTDTQYF.

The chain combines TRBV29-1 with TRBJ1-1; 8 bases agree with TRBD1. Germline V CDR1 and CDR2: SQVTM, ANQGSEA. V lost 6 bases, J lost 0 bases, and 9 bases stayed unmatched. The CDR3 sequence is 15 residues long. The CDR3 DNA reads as TGCAGCGTAGATAGTCAGACAGGGGTGAACACTGAAGCTTTCTTT. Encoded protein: CSVDSQTGVNTEAFF.

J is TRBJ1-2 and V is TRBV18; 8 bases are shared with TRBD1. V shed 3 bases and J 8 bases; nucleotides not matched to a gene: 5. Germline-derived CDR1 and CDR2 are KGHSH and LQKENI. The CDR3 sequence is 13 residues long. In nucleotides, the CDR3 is TGTGCCAGCTCACCGGGACAGGTCGAGGGCTACACCTTC. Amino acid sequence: CASSPGQVEGYTF.

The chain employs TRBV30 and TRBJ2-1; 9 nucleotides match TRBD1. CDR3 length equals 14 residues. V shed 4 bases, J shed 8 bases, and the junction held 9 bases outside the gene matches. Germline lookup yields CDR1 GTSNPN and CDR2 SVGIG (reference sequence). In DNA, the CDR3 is TGTGCCTGGAACACCGGGACAGGGTTATATGAGCAGTTCTTC. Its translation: CAWNTGTGLYEQFF.

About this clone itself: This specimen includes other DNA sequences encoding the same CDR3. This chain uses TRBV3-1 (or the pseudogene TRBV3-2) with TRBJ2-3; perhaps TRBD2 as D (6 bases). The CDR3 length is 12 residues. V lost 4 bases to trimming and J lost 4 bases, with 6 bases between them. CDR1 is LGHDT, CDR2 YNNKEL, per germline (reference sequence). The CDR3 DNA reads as TGTGCCAGCAGCCGACTAGCAGATACGCAGTATTTT. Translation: CASSRLADTQYF.

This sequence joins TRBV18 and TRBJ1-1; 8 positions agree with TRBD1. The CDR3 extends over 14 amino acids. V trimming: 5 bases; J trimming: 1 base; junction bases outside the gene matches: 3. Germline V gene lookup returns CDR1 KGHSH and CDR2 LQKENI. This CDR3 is CASSSDRANTEAFF. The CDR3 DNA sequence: TGTGCCAGCTCATCGGACAGGGCGAACACTGAAGCTTTCTTT.

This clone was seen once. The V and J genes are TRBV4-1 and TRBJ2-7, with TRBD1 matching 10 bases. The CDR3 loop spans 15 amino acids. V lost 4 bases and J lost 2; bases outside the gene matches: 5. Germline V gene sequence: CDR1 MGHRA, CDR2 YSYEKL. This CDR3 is CASSLRDRGTYEQYF. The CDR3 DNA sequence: TGCGCCAGCAGCCTCCGGGACAGGGGCACCTACGAGCAGTACTTC.